Listed here are 2 T cell receptor beta chains from one sample, sequenced in a study of blood T cells in healthy people across ages. Then a second PCR, running about 6 to 12 cycles, was carried out with a sample-barcoded 5' primer and a J-beta primer mix. MiXCR was run by TCRdb on the 5' RACE reads, yielding one entry per CDR3 protein. The sample includes about 650,000 distinct CDR3 sequences, approximately 29% of them seen just once. The source material was blood. Receptor source: an elderly woman in good health.

This clonotype showed up many times. The V and J genes are TRBV5-1 and TRBJ2-1, with 13 bases identical to TRBD2. Unmatched junction bases numbered 13, after V lost 4 bases and J lost 0 bases. The CDR3 runs to 20 residues. Germline V CDR1 and CDR2: SGHRS, YFSETQ. The CDR3 loop is CASSPWTSGGSLLSYNEQFF. In DNA form, the CDR3 reads TGCGCCAGCAGCCCGTGGACTAGCGGGGGATCTCTACTCTCCTACAATGAGCAGTTCTTC.

This clonotype was recorded a few times. V gene TRBV2 combines with J gene TRBJ1-1, with a tentative D call TRBD1 (5 bases). CDR3 length: 15 residues. Germline V gives CDR1 SNHLY, CDR2 FYNNEI. V was cut by 4 bases and J by 1 base, with 13 bases left in between. The CDR3 spells CASSAGYQGNTEAFF. CDR3 sequence (DNA): TGTGCCAGCAGTGCGGGATACCAGGGGAACACTGAAGCTTTCTTT. Full variable domain (missing parts from reference TRBV2 and TRBJ1-1): EPEVTQTPSHQVTQMGQEVILRCVPISNHLYFYWYRQILGQKVEFLVSFYNNEISEKSEIFDDQFSVERPDGSNFTLKIRSTKLEDSAMYFCASSAGYQGNTEAFFGQGTRLTVV.